These T cell receptor beta chains were read from a single sample in a study of identical twins. TCRdb called the 5' RACE reads again in MiXCR, with one record for every CDR3 protein. Of roughly 250,000 distinct CDR3 sequences listed, roughly an eighth are singletons. Material for sequencing was memory (CD45RO+) T cells sorted from blood. The receptors were gathered from a woman under 30 in good health. The CDR3 runs from the conserved cysteine through the conserved F or W. D genes are given only for firm matches. Clone size is not always given. Where it is, it says once, few, many or a class for expanded clones.

CDR3 DNA,CDR3 protein,J gene,V gene,D gene,clone size
TGTGCCACCAGCAGAGATGTGACCTCAAGAGGGGTACACAATGAGCAGTTCTTC,CATSRDVTSRGVHNEQFF,TRBJ2-1,TRBV15,NA,few
TGTGCCAGCAGACAAATGGGTACCGGTGAAAAACTGTTTTTT,CASRQMGTGEKLFF,TRBJ1-4,TRBV2,NA,NA
TGTGCCAGCAGCCAAGAATTTTCTGTCTCCTACAATGAGCAGTTCTTC,CASSQEFSVSYNEQFF,TRBJ2-1,TRBV4-2,NA,NA
TGTGCCAGCAGCTCCAGCGGGGGGGCCTCCGGGGAGCTGTTTTTT,CASSSSGGASGELFF,TRBJ2-2,TRBV5-4,TRBD2,few
TGTGCCATCAGTGAGTCGGGGACGCGCAATGAGCAGTTCTTC,CAISESGTRNEQFF,TRBJ2-1,TRBV10-3,NA,many
TGTGCCAGCAGTTCGGGACTCTTCTATAATTCACCCCTCCACTTT,CASSSGLFYNSPLHF,TRBJ1-6,TRBV27,NA,many
TGTGCCAGCAGCTTATCGTCGACTGGACGTCGGTTCAATGAGCAGTTCTTC,CASSLSSTGRRFNEQFF,TRBJ2-1,TRBV7-8,NA,few
TGTGCCAGCAGTGGGGACTTCGGGGCTAACTATGGCTACACCTTC,CASSGDFGANYGYTF,TRBJ1-2,TRBV2,NA,few
TGTGCCAGCAGCGATACCTCAGGGGGAGAGGATGGCTACACCTTC,CASSDTSGGEDGYTF,TRBJ1-2,TRBV11-2,TRBD1,few
TGTGCCAGCAGGTCTACTAGCGGGGGGTCCCAAGAGACCCAGTACTTC,CASRSTSGGSQETQYF,TRBJ2-5,TRBV5-4,TRBD2,NA
TGCGCCAGCAGCTGGGAACCGGGACTTAATCAGCCCCAGCATTTT,CASSWEPGLNQPQHF,TRBJ1-5,TRBV5-1,NA,few
TGTGCCAGCAGGGACAGGGGGCCCCTATTGACGCAGTATTTT,CASRDRGPLLTQYF,TRBJ2-3,TRBV6-2/TRBV6-3,TRBD1,few
TGTGCCAGCAGCTTGGGACAGAGGAGGCACAATGAGCAGTTCTTC,CASSLGQRRHNEQFF,TRBJ2-1,TRBV11-3,TRBD1,many
TGTGCCAGCAGCGGTGGGATAGCCAAAAACATTCAGTACTTC,CASSGGIAKNIQYF,TRBJ2-4,TRBV9,NA,NA
TGTGCCAGCAGCCCAGGACACAGCAAAGCCTACGAGCAGTACTTC,CASSPGHSKAYEQYF,TRBJ2-7,TRBV7-9,NA,few
TGTGCCAGCAGGCGGGGACAGGGCGTTTGGTTAACAGATACGCAGTATTTT,CASRRGQGVWLTDTQYF,TRBJ2-3,TRBV11-3,TRBD1,many
TGCAGTGCGGAATTAGCGGGGGCCCCCTACAATGAGCAGTTCTTC,CSAELAGAPYNEQFF,TRBJ2-1,TRBV20-1,TRBD2,NA
TGTGCCAGCAGCTTGGTTCTGGGGGAAATAAACACCGGGGAGCTGTTTTTT,CASSLVLGEINTGELFF,TRBJ2-2,TRBV5-5,NA,NA
TGCGCCAGCAGCGATTACGGGACTAGCTACAATGAGCAGTTCTTC,CASSDYGTSYNEQFF,TRBJ2-1,TRBV5-1,TRBD2,NA
TGCAGTGCTAGTTGGTCTAGCGGCCCTAAGAACAATGAGCAGTTCTTC,CSASWSSGPKNNEQFF,TRBJ2-1,TRBV20-1,TRBD2,NA
TGTGCCAGCAGCTTTGGACAGGGGTATAGCGAGCAGTACTTC,CASSFGQGYSEQYF,TRBJ2-7,TRBV7-6,TRBD1,NA
TGCAGTGCTAGCCCTCCGACAGGCCTCAATCAGCCCCAGCATTTT,CSASPPTGLNQPQHF,TRBJ1-5,TRBV20-1,NA,few
TGTGCCAGCAGCTTAGGACAGGGACTCGTAGGCTACACCTTC,CASSLGQGLVGYTF,TRBJ1-2,TRBV7-9,TRBD1,few
TGTGCCAGCAGCCAACCTTCGGGCTACGAGCAGTACTTC,CASSQPSGYEQYF,TRBJ2-7,TRBV3-1,NA,NA
TGTGCCAGCAGCTCCGGGACAGCCGGGCCCGGCTACACCTTC,CASSSGTAGPGYTF,TRBJ1-2,TRBV5-5,TRBD1,NA
TGTGCTAGTAAGGGGGTTGCGGAGACCCAGTACTTC,CASKGVAETQYF,TRBJ2-5,TRBV7-7,NA,few
TGCAGCGTTGAGGGGGGACAGGGCACAGATACGCAGTATTTT,CSVEGGQGTDTQYF,TRBJ2-3,TRBV29-1,TRBD1,few
TGTGCCAGCGGCGAACTCCGGGACAACTTCTATGGCTACACCTTC,CASGELRDNFYGYTF,TRBJ1-2,TRBV6-1,NA,many
TGCGCCAGCAGTAGGGGTCGGTCCCACGAGCAGTACTTC,CASSRGRSHEQYF,TRBJ2-7,TRBV5-1,NA,many
TGTGCCAGCGCGTCCTCTGGCGGCTACACCTTC,CASASSGGYTF,TRBJ1-2,TRBV2,NA,NA
TGTGCCAGCAGCTTGAGACTAGATCGGGGTGAGCAGTTCTTC,CASSLRLDRGEQFF,TRBJ2-1,TRBV5-4,NA,few
TGTGCCAGCAGAGGTGAAGGGACTGAAGCTTTCTTT,CASRGEGTEAFF,TRBJ1-1,TRBV9,NA,NA
TGTGCCAGCAGTTTGCGGCCAGGGGGCACAGATACGCAGTATTTT,CASSLRPGGTDTQYF,TRBJ2-3,TRBV27,NA,few
TGCAGCGTGGGGCCGGGTTGGGGAATGGCCTACGAGCAGTACTTC,CSVGPGWGMAYEQYF,TRBJ2-7,TRBV29-1,NA,many
TGTGCCAGCAGCCAAGATCGGGGCGGCCACGAGCAGTACTTC,CASSQDRGGHEQYF,TRBJ2-7,TRBV4-2,NA,few
TGCAGTGCCCACGGGGCCAACGTCCTGACTTTC,CSAHGANVLTF,TRBJ2-6,TRBV20-1,NA,few